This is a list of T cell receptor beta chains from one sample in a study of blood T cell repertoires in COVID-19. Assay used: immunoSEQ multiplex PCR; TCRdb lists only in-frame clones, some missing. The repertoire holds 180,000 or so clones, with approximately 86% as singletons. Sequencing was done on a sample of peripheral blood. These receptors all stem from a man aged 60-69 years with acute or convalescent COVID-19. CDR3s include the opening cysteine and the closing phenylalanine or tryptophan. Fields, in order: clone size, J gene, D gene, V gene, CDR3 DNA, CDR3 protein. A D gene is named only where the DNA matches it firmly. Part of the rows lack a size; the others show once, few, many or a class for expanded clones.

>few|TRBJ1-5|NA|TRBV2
TGTGCCAGCAGTCGGCGGGAGAATCAGCCCCAGCATTTT
CASSRRENQPQHF
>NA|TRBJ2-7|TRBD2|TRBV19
TGTGCCAGTAGTCAGGGACTAGCGAGATCCTACGAGCAGTACTTC
CASSQGLARSYEQYF
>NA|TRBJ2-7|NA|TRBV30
TGTGCCTGGAGTCGAACCGGCGAGCAGTACTTC
CAWSRTGEQYF
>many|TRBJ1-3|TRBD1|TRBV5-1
TGCGCCAGCAGCTTCTCCAGGGGGATAAGCACCATATATTTT
CASSFSRGISTIYF
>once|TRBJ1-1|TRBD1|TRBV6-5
TGTGCCAGCAGTTTACAACAGGGGTACAACACTGAAGCTTTCTTT
CASSLQQGYNTEAFF
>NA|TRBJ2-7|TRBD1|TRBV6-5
TGTGCCAGCAGTTCTGGACAGGGGCCCCACGAGCAGTACTTC
CASSSGQGPHEQYF
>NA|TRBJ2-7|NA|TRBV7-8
TGTGCCAGCAGCTATGGAGGGCTCGAGCAGTACTTC
CASSYGGLEQYF
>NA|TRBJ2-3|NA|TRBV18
TGTGCCAGCTCGCCGGAGAGCACAGATACGCAGTATTTT
CASSPESTDTQYF
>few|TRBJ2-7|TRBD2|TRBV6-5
TGTGCCAGCAGCCGGACTAGCGGGACCTACGAGCAGTACTTC
CASSRTSGTYEQYF
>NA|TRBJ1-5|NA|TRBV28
TGTGCCAGCCGGGGGGATAGCAATCAGCCCCAGCATTTT
CASRGDSNQPQHF
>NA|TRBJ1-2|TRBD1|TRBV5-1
TGCGCCAGCAGTGCAGGGGGCGCGTATGGCTACACCTTC
CASSAGGAYGYTF
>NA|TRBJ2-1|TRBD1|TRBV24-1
TGTGCCACCGGAGAACCGGGACAGGGGGCCAATGAGCAGTTCTTC
CATGEPGQGANEQFF
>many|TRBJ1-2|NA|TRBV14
TGTGCCAGCAGCCCCAGACCGGGGGGTGGCTATGGCTACACCTTC
CASSPRPGGGYGYTF
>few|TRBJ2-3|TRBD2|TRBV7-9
TGTGCCAGCAGCTCAGTCGGTGGGGGGGTCACAGATACGCAGTATTTT
CASSSVGGGVTDTQYF
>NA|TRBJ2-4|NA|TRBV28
TGTGCCAGCAGTCCGCACCGGACAGAGATTGGGAACATTCAGTACTTC
CASSPHRTEIGNIQYF
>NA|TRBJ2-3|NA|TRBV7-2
TGTGCCAGTACTAGACAAACCACAGATACGCAGTATTTT
CASTRQTTDTQYF
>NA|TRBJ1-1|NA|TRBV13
TGTGCCAGCAGCGGCGGGACTTTGAACACTGAAGCTTTCTTT
CASSGGTLNTEAFF
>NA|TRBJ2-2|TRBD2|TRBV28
TGTGCCAGCAGGACTAGCGGAGCGAACACCGGGGAGCTGTTTTTT
CASRTSGANTGELFF
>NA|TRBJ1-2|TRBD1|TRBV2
TGTGCCAGCGGCACAGGGGGCGGCGGCTACACCTTC
CASGTGGGGYTF
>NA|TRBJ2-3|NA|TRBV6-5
TGTGCCAGCAGTTATCGCGGGCTAGCTTTGGATACGCAGTATTTT
CASSYRGLALDTQYF
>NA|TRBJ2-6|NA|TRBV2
TGTGCCAGCAGTGAAAAGCCAACTGGGGCCAACGTCCTGACTTTC
CASSEKPTGANVLTF
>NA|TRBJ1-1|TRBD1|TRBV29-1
TGCAGCGTTGTCGGGACAGGGAACACTGAAGCTTTCTTT
CSVVGTGNTEAFF
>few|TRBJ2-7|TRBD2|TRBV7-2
TGTGCCAGCAGCACCATTAGCGGGAGGGCCATCGAGCAGTACTTC
CASSTISGRAIEQYF
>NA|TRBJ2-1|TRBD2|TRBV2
TGTGCCCTAGCGGGAGTGGGCTACAATGAGCAGTTCTTC
CALAGVGYNEQFF
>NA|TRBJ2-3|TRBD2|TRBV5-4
TGTGCCAGCAGCTTGAAACTAGCGGGAGCCCAAGGGGATACGCAGTATTTT
CASSLKLAGAQGDTQYF
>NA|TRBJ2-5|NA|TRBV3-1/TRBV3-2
TGTGCCAGCAGCCAAGTAGGGGGCGGGATGGAGACCCAGTACTTC
CASSQVGGGMETQYF
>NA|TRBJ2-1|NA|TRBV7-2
TGTGCCAGCAGCCCAACGCAGCGGGCATCCTACAATGAGCAGTTCTTC
CASSPTQRASYNEQFF
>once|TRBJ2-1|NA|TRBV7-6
TGTGCCAGCAGCTTAGAGCGTAGAGCGGGTTCCTACAATGAGCAGTTCTTC
CASSLERRAGSYNEQFF
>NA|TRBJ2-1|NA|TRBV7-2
TGTGCCAGCAGCTTCGAGCTAGGGGATGAGCAGTTCTTC
CASSFELGDEQFF
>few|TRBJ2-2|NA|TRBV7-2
TGTGCCAGCAGCTTAGATATCACCGGGGAGCTGTTTTTT
CASSLDITGELFF
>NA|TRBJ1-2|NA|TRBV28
TGTGCCAGCAATTACGGGGGAGGCTACACCTTC
CASNYGGGYTF
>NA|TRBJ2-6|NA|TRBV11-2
TGTGCCAGCAGCTCGTACGACAGGTGGAACTCTGGGGCCAACGTCCTGACTTTC
CASSSYDRWNSGANVLTF
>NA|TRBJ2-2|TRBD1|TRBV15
TGTGCCACCAGCAGACTACAGGGGTACACCGGGGAGCTGTTTTTT
CATSRLQGYTGELFF
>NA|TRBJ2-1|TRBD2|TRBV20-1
TGCAGTGCCAGTTTACCCAGCGGGAGGGCCGGGAATGAGCAGTTCTTC
CSASLPSGRAGNEQFF
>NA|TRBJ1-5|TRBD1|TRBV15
TGTGCCACCAGCAGGGGACAGGGGAGTGAGCAGCCCCAGCATTTT
CATSRGQGSEQPQHF
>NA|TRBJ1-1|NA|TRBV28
TGTGCCAGCAGTTTCAGGGGTAGCGAGCCTGAAGCTTTCTTT
CASSFRGSEPEAFF
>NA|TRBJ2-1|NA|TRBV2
TGTGCCAGCACCCCCGTTCCCCCCAATGAGCAGTTCTTC
CASTPVPPNEQFF
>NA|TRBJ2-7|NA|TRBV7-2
TGTGCCAGCAGCTTACGGTCAGGGCGCTCCTACGAGCAGTACTTC
CASSLRSGRSYEQYF
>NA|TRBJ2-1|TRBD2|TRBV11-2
TGTGCCAGCAGCTTAGTAGCGGGACTAGCGGTAAATGAGCAGTTCTTC
CASSLVAGLAVNEQFF
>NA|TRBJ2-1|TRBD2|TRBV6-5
TGTGCCAGCAGTCCTAGCGGGACCCGCTACAATGAGCAGTTCTTC
CASSPSGTRYNEQFF
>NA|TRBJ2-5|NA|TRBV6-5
TGTGCCAGCAGTCCTGGGGCAGGGGCGGAGACCCAGTACTTC
CASSPGAGAETQYF
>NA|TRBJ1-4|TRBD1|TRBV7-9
TGTGCCAGCAGCTTGCTATCTGACAGGGGCGGTGAAAAACTGTTTTTT
CASSLLSDRGGEKLFF
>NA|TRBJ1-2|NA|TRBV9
TGTGCCAGCAGCGTAGTTGATGGGAGGGATGGCTACACCTTC
CASSVVDGRDGYTF
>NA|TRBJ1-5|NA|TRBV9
TGTGCCAGCAGCGTAGACACAGGAGATCAGCCCCAGCATTTT
CASSVDTGDQPQHF
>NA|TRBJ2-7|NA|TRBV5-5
TGTGCCAGCAGCTTGCCCCCCGTGGAGCAGTACTTC
CASSLPPVEQYF
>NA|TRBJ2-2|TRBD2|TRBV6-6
TGTGCCAGCAGTTACTCCCTAGCGGGAGGTACCGGGGAGCTGTTTTTT
CASSYSLAGGTGELFF
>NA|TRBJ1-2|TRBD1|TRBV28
TGTGCCAGCATCCGGGCAGGGGGAGACTATGGCTACACCTTC
CASIRAGGDYGYTF
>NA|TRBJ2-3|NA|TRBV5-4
TGTGCCAGCAGCTTTCCGACGGGAGTTCAGACAGATACGCAGTATTTT
CASSFPTGVQTDTQYF
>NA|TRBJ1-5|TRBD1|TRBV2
TGTGCCAGCAGCGCCGGACAGGAGTACAATCAGCCCCAGCATTTT
CASSAGQEYNQPQHF
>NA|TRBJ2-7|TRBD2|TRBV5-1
TGCGCCAGCAGCTTACTAGCGGGAGGGCCAGGGCGCGAGCAGTACTTC
CASSLLAGGPGREQYF
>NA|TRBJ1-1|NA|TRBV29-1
TGCAGCGTTCATCCCGGGACTTCGAACACTGAAGCTTTCTTT
CSVHPGTSNTEAFF
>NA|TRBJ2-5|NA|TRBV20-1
TGCAGTGCTAGTAAGGGACTGCAAGAGACCCAGTACTTC
CSASKGLQETQYF
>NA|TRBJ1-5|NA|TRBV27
TGTGCCAGCAGGCCACACGGGCCCGGGGCCCAGCATTTT
CASRPHGPGAQHF
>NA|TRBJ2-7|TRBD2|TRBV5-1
TGCGCCAGCAAGTTGGCGGGAGGCTACGAGCAGTACTTC
CASKLAGGYEQYF
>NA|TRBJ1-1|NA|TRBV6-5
TGTGCCAGCAGGGCACGGAGGGACACTGAAGCTTTCTTT
CASRARRDTEAFF
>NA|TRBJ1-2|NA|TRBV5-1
TGCGCCAGCAGCTTGGATCCGGGTGGCTATGGCTACACCTTC
CASSLDPGGYGYTF
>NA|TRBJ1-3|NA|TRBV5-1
TGCGCCAGCAGCCTGGACGGCAGGGCGGAAAACACCATATATTTT
CASSLDGRAENTIYF
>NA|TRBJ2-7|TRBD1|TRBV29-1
TGCAGCGTTACCCGGGACAGGGGGAATCGAGAGCAGTACTTC
CSVTRDRGNREQYF